This TCR beta chain was observed in a study of blood T cells in healthy people across ages. In this sample, this clonotype turned up a few times. The antigen remains unidentified. Overall study findings and caveats: Age advanced and TCR beta diversity per million T cells fell, roughly linearly.

With a J-beta primer mix and a sample-barcoded 5' primer, a second PCR ran about 6 to 11 cycles. Using its own MiXCR run on the 5' RACE reads, TCRdb lists one record per CDR3 protein. The data contain 1.5 million to 2 million distinct CDR3 sequences, approximately 28% of them singletons. The CDR3 covers 13 residues. V dropped 10 bases and J dropped 1; count of bases not matched to a gene: 7. Germline V CDR1 and CDR2: ENHRY, SYGVKD. The rearrangement links TRBV10-3 to TRBJ2-7, with 7 bases that match TRBD1. The clonotype comes from a woman in her thirties in good health. The material sequenced was blood. The CDR3 sequence: CASRGQESYEQYF. CDR3 nucleotide sequence: TGTGCCAGCCGAGGACAGGAGTCCTACGAGCAGTACTTC.